This T cell receptor beta chain was identified in a study of T-cell reconstitution after alpha-beta-depleted transplantation in children. The study, taken as a whole, reports: The study reportedly traced alpha-beta T cells about two months after transplant to several hundred expanded graft clones. The study traced high day-60 TCRbeta diversity in some patients to surviving recipient T cells and thymic progenitors. A year post-transplant, T-cell counts and diversity derived mostly from newly produced T cells.

The V end was cut by 3 bases, the J end by 7 bases, with 18 bases between. The CDR3 length is 15 residues. CDR1 SEHNR and CDR2 FQNEAQ come from the germline V gene (reference sequence). Molecular barcoding with unique molecular identifiers was used for the TCRbeta library. TCRdb reprocessed the PCR reads with MiXCR, giving one entry per CDR3 protein. The data contain fewer than 750,000 distinct CDR3 sequences, more than 20% of them singletons. This clonotype was seen at least ten times. The target antigen is unknown. This TCR was recovered from a boy under three years old who had a stem cell transplant for acute myeloid leukemia, so the T cells may come from the graft donor. This sequence joins TRBV7-9 and TRBJ1-2; D uncertain. The sequencing here drew on PBMCs, mostly from graft donor cells, taken 360 days after TCRalphabeta/CD19-depleted stem cell transplant. CDR3 bases: TGTGCCAGCAGCTTTGCGCTGACCATAGGAAGTGGCTACACCTTC. This gives the protein CASSFALTIGSGYTF.